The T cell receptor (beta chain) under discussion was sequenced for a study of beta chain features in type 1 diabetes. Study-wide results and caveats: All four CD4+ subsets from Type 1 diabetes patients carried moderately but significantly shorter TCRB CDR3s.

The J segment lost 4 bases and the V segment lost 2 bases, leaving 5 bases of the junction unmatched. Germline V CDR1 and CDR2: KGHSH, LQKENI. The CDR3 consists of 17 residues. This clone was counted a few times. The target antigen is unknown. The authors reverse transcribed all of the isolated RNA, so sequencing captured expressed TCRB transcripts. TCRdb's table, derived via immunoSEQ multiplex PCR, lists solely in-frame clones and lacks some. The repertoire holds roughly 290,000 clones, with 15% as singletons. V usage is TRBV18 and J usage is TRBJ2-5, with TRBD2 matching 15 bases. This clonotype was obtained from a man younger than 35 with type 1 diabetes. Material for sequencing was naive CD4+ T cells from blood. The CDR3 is CASSPRTSGGAGETQYF. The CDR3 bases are TGTGCCAGCTCACCAAGGACTAGCGGGGGGGCCGGAGAGACCCAGTACTTC.